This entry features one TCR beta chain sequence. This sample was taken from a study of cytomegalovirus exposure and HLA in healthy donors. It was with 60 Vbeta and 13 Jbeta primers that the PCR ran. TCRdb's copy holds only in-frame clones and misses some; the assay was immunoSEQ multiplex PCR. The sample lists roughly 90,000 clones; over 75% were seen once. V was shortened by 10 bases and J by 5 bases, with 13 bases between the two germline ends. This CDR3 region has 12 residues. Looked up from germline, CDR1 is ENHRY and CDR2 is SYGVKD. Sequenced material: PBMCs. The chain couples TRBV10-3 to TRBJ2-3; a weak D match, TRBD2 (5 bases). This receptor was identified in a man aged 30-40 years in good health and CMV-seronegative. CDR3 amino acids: CATTGSGDTQYF. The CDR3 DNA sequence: TGTGCCACTACGGGGTCAGGAGATACGCAGTATTTT.